Below, 8 T cell receptor beta chains from the same sample are listed, as sequenced in a study of T cells in Graves' hyperthyroidism and ophthalmopathy (dated by TCRdb to the late 2010s). The receptor library was made with multiplex PCR. The listed sequencing device is Illumina HiSeq 2000. The TCR beta CDR3 regions were amplified from the RNA transcripts. The first round of RT-PCR for the TCR CDR3 was performed with the HTBI primer set and the Qiagen OneStep RT-PCR kit. The public reads were run again by TCRdb, first through fastp at Q25 and then through MiXCR, and only productive beta chains were kept. CDR3 protein sequences are deduplicated, and each keeps its most common genes and DNA. The sample has about 520,000 distinct CDR3 sequences on record, approximately 25% of them singletons. Of the sample, about 11% is held by the ten largest clones. The sequenced material came from blood. The receptors come from a young woman with Graves' ophthalmopathy.

The V call is TRBV5-1, the J call TRBJ1-1; the D gene is possibly TRBD1 (5 bases). Trimming cost V 2 bases and J 4 bases, with 15 bases left between them. The CDR3 totals 15 residues. Looked up from germline, CDR1 is SGHRS and CDR2 is YFSETQ. The CDR3 DNA is TGCGCCAGCAGCTTACCAGGACAAACAACCACTGAAGCTTTCTTT. It encodes CASSLPGQTTTEAFF.

This clonotype has ten or more counts. J is TRBJ2-2 and V is TRBV6-4; D perhaps matches TRBD1 (7 bases). CDR3 size: 15 residues. Looked up from germline, CDR1 is MRHNA and CDR2 is SNTAGT. V was cut by 2 bases and J by 5 bases, with 12 bases left in between. CDR3: CASSDRAGGTGELFF. Written as DNA, the CDR3 is TGTGCCAGCAGTGACCGGGCAGGGGGGACCGGGGAGCTGTTTTTT.

Note on this clonotype: A much larger clonotype is one base distant, so this may be a read error. The chain uses TRBV11-2 and TRBJ2-6, with D perhaps TRBD1 (6 bases). The CDR3 runs 17 residues. Germline CDR1 and CDR2: SGHAT and FQNNGV. V lost 2 bases to trimming and J lost 1 base, with 12 bases between them. This chain's CDR3 is CASSLLGQKSGANVLTF. CDR3 bases: TGTGCCAGCAGCTTATTGGGACAAAAATCTGGGGCCAACGTCCTGACTTTC.

In this sample, this clonotype turned up many times. The chain combines TRBV12-3 or TRBV12-4 with TRBJ1-5; no reliable D call. This CDR3 spans 14 amino acids. The V end was cut by 9 bases, the J end by 7 bases, with 19 bases between. CDR3 protein: CASSGLNTLQPQHF. In DNA, the CDR3 is TGTGCCAGTTCGGGTCTAAATACCTTGCAGCCCCAGCATTTT.

This clonotype was found many times. The chain links TRBV6-1 to TRBJ1-1; D is unresolved. The V end was cut by 8 bases, the J end by 10 bases, with 20 bases between. The germline gives CDR1 MNHNS, CDR2 SASEGT. The CDR3 extends over 13 amino acids. The CDR3 loop reads CASGNVGVFGAFF. CDR3 DNA: TGTGCCAGCGGGAACGTTGGGGTCTTTGGAGCTTTCTTT.

This clonotype was seen ten or more times. The chain employs TRBV15 and TRBJ1-2; D is ambiguous. CDR1 LNHNV and CDR2 YYDKDF come from the germline V gene (reference sequence). CDR3 size: 15 residues. Trimming pared 0 bases from V and 7 bases from J, leaving 15 bases between. DNA of the CDR3: TGTGCCACCAGCAGAGATCTAGGTCCCGACGTTGGCTACACCTTC. Amino acids: CATSRDLGPDVGYTF.

V gene TRBV6-1 combines with J gene TRBJ1-1; D perhaps matches TRBD1 (6 bases). The CDR3 totals 15 residues. Germline CDR1 is MNHNS and CDR2 is SASEGT. Trimming shortened V by 3 bases and J by 5 bases, and 16 bases separated the two germline ends. CDR3: CASSDPGQGKTEAFF. The CDR3 coding sequence is TGTGCCAGCAGTGATCCGGGCCAGGGGAAAACTGAAGCTTTCTTT.

This clonotype has more than one count but fewer than ten. This chain uses TRBV6-5 with TRBJ1-2, with TRBD1 identical over 9 bases. The CDR3 runs to 14 residues. Germline loops: CDR1 MNHEY, CDR2 SVGAGI. Germline trimming cut 2 bases from V and 7 bases from J; bases unmatched to any gene: 5. The CDR3 DNA reads TGTGCCAGCAGTTACGGACAGGGGTACGGTGGCTACACCTTC. It codes for CASSYGQGYGGYTF.